Listed below are T cell receptor beta chains from one sample, sequenced in a study of T-cell memory formation after mild COVID-19. TCRdb ran MiXCR on the 5' RACE reads and lists one entry per CDR3 protein. The sample includes roughly 350,000 distinct CDR3 sequences, roughly 13% of them seen just once. The sequenced material came from PBMCs or a T cell subset sorted from them (not recorded which). All receptors come from a man younger than 35 who had mild COVID-19 (a few samples of this study predate the infection). Cell type and time point are not known. Both conserved end residues are part of each CDR3. A D gene is named only where the DNA matches it firmly. Clone sizes are given selectively: once, few, many, or a class where the clone is expanded.

D: NA
J: TRBJ2-7
V: TRBV20-1
size: NA
DNA: TGCAGTGCTAGCCTCCCCCGGGACGGACCCTACGAGCAGTACTTC
CDR3: CSASLPRDGPYEQYF

D: TRBD1
J: TRBJ2-7
V: TRBV12-3/TRBV12-4
size: NA
DNA: TGTGCCAGCGATGAAGGACAGGGGCCCTCTGACGAGCAGTACTTC
CDR3: CASDEGQGPSDEQYF

D: NA
J: TRBJ1-2
V: TRBV6-4
size: NA
DNA: TGTGCCAGCAGTGAGGGTGGGCCAAATGGCTACACCTTC
CDR3: CASSEGGPNGYTF

D: NA
J: TRBJ1-1
V: TRBV6-6
size: few
DNA: TGTGCCAGCAGACTTTCTCAGGGGACCGAAGCTTTCTTT
CDR3: CASRLSQGTEAFF

D: NA
J: TRBJ2-5
V: TRBV30
size: NA
DNA: TGTGCCTGGAGAAAGGGAGTTGTGGAGACCCAGTACTTC
CDR3: CAWRKGVVETQYF

D: NA
J: TRBJ2-1
V: TRBV7-6
size: NA
DNA: TGTGCCAGCAGCTTAGTGGAGGGGTTGTACAATGAGCAGTTCTTC
CDR3: CASSLVEGLYNEQFF

D: TRBD1
J: TRBJ1-2
V: TRBV7-6
size: few
DNA: TGTGCCAGCAGCCTGACAGGGGGGAACTATGGCTACACCTTC
CDR3: CASSLTGGNYGYTF

D: TRBD2
J: TRBJ2-6
V: TRBV6-1
size: NA
DNA: TGTGCCAGCAGTGTTCGGGGGGGACACGGGAGTTTTCTGGCCAACGTCCTGACTTTC
CDR3: CASSVRGGHGSFLANVLTF

D: NA
J: TRBJ2-7
V: TRBV12-3/TRBV12-4
size: NA
DNA: TGTGCCAGCAGCCCTTCCACAGGGACCTACGAGCAGTACTTC
CDR3: CASSPSTGTYEQYF

D: TRBD1
J: TRBJ2-2
V: TRBV7-9
size: NA
DNA: TGTGCCAGTCGAGGGACAGGGGGCACCGGGGAGCTGTTTTTT
CDR3: CASRGTGGTGELFF

D: NA
J: TRBJ2-5
V: TRBV15
size: NA
DNA: TGTGCCACCAGCCGGTACCAAGAGACCCAGTACTTC
CDR3: CATSRYQETQYF

D: TRBD2
J: TRBJ2-3
V: TRBV6-1
size: few
DNA: TGTGCCAGCGGAGGACTAGCGGGGGGTGCAGATACGCAGTATTTT
CDR3: CASGGLAGGADTQYF

D: NA
J: TRBJ2-3
V: TRBV6-6
size: NA
DNA: TGTGCCAGCAGTTACCCCAGGGACCATATCACAGATACGCAGTATTTT
CDR3: CASSYPRDHITDTQYF

D: NA
J: TRBJ1-2
V: TRBV29-1
size: NA
DNA: TGCAGCGTTGAGTCGCAGAAAGGCTACACCTTC
CDR3: CSVESQKGYTF

D: TRBD1
J: TRBJ1-6
V: TRBV4-1
size: many
DNA: TGCGCCAGCAGCCAAGATCCGCACAGGGGCTTCTATAATTCACCCCTCCACTTT
CDR3: CASSQDPHRGFYNSPLHF

D: NA
J: TRBJ2-6
V: TRBV6-2/TRBV6-3
size: NA
DNA: TGTGCCAGCAGTCAGCCGGGACATTACTACTCTGGGGCCAACGTCCTGACTTTC
CDR3: CASSQPGHYYSGANVLTF

D: NA
J: TRBJ1-1
V: TRBV7-2
size: many
DNA: TGTGCCAGCAGCTTGGGGGGGAGAACAGAAGCTTTCTTT
CDR3: CASSLGGRTEAFF

D: TRBD1
J: TRBJ1-2
V: TRBV11-2
size: NA
DNA: TGTGCCAGCAGCAGCCTGGACAGGATGCTTTATGGCTACACCTTC
CDR3: CASSSLDRMLYGYTF

D: NA
J: TRBJ2-5
V: TRBV11-2
size: few
DNA: TGTGCCAGCAGCTTGGGGGGAGGATCGTTTCGAGAGACCCAGTACTTC
CDR3: CASSLGGGSFRETQYF

D: NA
J: TRBJ2-3
V: TRBV7-6
size: NA
DNA: TGTGCCAGCAGCTTAGGCAGGGATGCGCAGTATTTT
CDR3: CASSLGRDAQYF

D: TRBD2
J: TRBJ2-7
V: TRBV6-2/TRBV6-3
size: many
DNA: TGTGCCAGCGGACCACTTGGCGGGAGATACGAGCAGTACTTC
CDR3: CASGPLGGRYEQYF

D: TRBD1
J: TRBJ1-1
V: TRBV12-3/TRBV12-4
size: few
DNA: TGTGCCAGCAGTCAGACGACCGACAGGGATGTATTAGCTTTCTTT
CDR3: CASSQTTDRDVLAFF

D: NA
J: TRBJ2-7
V: TRBV7-3
size: few
DNA: TGTGCCAGCAGCCCGTCTACTGGGTACGAGCAGTACTTC
CDR3: CASSPSTGYEQYF

D: NA
J: TRBJ2-3
V: TRBV20-1
size: few
DNA: TGCAGCTTAAACCGGGGGGCCGGGGATACGCAGTATTTT
CDR3: CSLNRGAGDTQYF

D: NA
J: TRBJ1-1
V: TRBV6-6
size: NA
DNA: TGTGCCAGCAGTTCTTGGGAAAACACTGAAGCTTTCTTT
CDR3: CASSSWENTEAFF

D: NA
J: TRBJ1-4
V: TRBV4-2
size: NA
DNA: TGTGCCAGCAGCCAAGTTGGTGGGGACGAAAAACTGTTTTTT
CDR3: CASSQVGGDEKLFF

D: TRBD1
J: TRBJ1-6
V: TRBV6-6
size: many
DNA: TGTGCCAGCAGGCGGACAGGACAGATCTCACCCCTCCACTTT
CDR3: CASRRTGQISPLHF

D: TRBD1
J: TRBJ2-1
V: TRBV5-1
size: many
DNA: TGCGCCAGCAGCCACCCGACAGGGCGGATCAATGAGCAGTTCTTC
CDR3: CASSHPTGRINEQFF

D: NA
J: TRBJ2-5
V: TRBV5-1
size: many
DNA: TGCGCCAGCAGCTCCCAGACAAATCAAGAGACCCAGTACTTC
CDR3: CASSSQTNQETQYF

D: TRBD1
J: TRBJ2-5
V: TRBV12-3/TRBV12-4
size: once
DNA: TGTGCCAGCAGAGCAGACAGGGGGGGACGAGAGACCCAGTACTTC
CDR3: CASRADRGGRETQYF

D: TRBD1
J: TRBJ2-7
V: TRBV2
size: NA
DNA: TGTGCCAGCAGTGGGGACAGTCTTCTCTACGAGCAGTACTTC
CDR3: CASSGDSLLYEQYF

D: NA
J: TRBJ1-6
V: TRBV7-2
size: few
DNA: TGTGCCAGCAGCTCCCTCAACTCCCGCCCCCTCCACTTT
CDR3: CASSSLNSRPLHF

D: TRBD1
J: TRBJ2-2
V: TRBV27
size: NA
DNA: TGTGCCAGCAGTTTCACACAGGGGGCGAACACCGGGGAGCTGTTTTTT
CDR3: CASSFTQGANTGELFF

D: NA
J: TRBJ2-7
V: TRBV7-9
size: many
DNA: TGTGCCAGCAGCCCGGGTAGCGAGCAGTACTTC
CDR3: CASSPGSEQYF

D: NA
J: TRBJ1-1
V: TRBV6-5
size: few
DNA: TGTGCCAGCAGTTACTTGACGTCGGACACTGAAGCTTTCTTT
CDR3: CASSYLTSDTEAFF

D: NA
J: TRBJ1-5
V: TRBV6-1
size: NA
DNA: TGTGCCGGCAGCACCCAGAGCAATCAGCCCCAGCATTTT
CDR3: CAGSTQSNQPQHF

D: NA
J: TRBJ2-5
V: TRBV12-5
size: NA
DNA: TGTGCTAGTGCCCGGGGGACGTACCAAGAGACCCAGTACTTC
CDR3: CASARGTYQETQYF

D: NA
J: TRBJ2-7
V: TRBV27
size: NA
DNA: TGTGCCAGCAGTTTATCCCTAGCTAGCCCATCTCACGAGCAGTACTTC
CDR3: CASSLSLASPSHEQYF